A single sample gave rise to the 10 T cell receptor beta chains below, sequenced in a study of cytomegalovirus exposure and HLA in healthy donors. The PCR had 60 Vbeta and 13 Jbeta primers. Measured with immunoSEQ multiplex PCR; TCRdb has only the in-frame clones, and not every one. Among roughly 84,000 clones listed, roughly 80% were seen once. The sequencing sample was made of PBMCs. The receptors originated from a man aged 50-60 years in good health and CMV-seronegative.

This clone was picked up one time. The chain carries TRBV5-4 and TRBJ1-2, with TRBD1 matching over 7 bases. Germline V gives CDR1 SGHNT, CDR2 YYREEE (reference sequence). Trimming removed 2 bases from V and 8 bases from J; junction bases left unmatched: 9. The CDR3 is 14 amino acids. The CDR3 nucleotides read TGTGCCAGCAGCTTAATGGGGACAGCTTTCGGCTACACCTTC. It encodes CASSLMGTAFGYTF. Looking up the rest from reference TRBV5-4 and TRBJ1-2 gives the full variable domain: ETGVTQSPTHLIKTRGQQVTLRCSSQSGHNTVSWYQQALGQGPQFIFQYYREEENGRGNFPPRFSGLQFPNYSSELNVNALELDDSALYLCASSLMGTAFGYTFGSGTRLTVV.

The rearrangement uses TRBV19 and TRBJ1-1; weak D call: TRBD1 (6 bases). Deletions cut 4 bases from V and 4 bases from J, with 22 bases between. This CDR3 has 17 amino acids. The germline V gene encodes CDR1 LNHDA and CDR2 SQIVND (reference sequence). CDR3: CASSTGASQIRRTEAFF. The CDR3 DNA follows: TGTGCCAGTAGTACAGGGGCCTCCCAAATCAGACGCACTGAAGCTTTCTTT.

The CDR3 loop reads CASSPPSRGVGYTF. CDR3 DNA sequence: TGTGCCAGCAGCCCCCCCAGCCGGGGAGTAGGCTACACCTTC. The chain uses TRBV7-9 and TRBJ1-2, with D unresolved. Looked up from germline, CDR1 is SEHNR and CDR2 is FQNEAQ (reference sequence). V was cut by 5 bases and J by 8 bases, with 18 bases left in between. There are 14 residues in the CDR3.

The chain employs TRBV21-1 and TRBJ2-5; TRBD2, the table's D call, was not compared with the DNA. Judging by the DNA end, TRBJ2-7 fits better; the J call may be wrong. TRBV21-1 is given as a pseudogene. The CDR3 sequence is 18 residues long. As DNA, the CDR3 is TGTGCCAGCAGCAAAGAGGGACTAGTTTGGTCCCTCTCTTACGAGCAGTACTTC. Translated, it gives CASSKEGLVWSLSYEQYF.

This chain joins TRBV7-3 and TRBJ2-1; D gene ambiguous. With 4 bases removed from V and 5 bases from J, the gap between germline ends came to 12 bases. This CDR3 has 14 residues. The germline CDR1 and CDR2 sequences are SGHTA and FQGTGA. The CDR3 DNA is TGTGCCAGCAGCTCCTCGGGTGTACACAATGAGCAGTTCTTC. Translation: CASSSSGVHNEQFF.

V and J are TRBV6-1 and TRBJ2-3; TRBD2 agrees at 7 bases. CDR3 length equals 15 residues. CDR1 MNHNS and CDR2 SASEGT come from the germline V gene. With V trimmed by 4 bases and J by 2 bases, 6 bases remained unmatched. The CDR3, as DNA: TGTGCCAGCAGTGCGTGGGGGGGGAACACAGATACGCAGTATTTT. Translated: CASSAWGGNTDTQYF.

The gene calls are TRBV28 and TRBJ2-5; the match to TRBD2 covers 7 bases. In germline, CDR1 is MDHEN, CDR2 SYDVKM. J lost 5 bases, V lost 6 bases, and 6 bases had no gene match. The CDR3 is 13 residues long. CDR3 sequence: CASSGGKRETQYF. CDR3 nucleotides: TGTGCCAGCAGCGGGGGGAAGAGGGAGACCCAGTACTTC.

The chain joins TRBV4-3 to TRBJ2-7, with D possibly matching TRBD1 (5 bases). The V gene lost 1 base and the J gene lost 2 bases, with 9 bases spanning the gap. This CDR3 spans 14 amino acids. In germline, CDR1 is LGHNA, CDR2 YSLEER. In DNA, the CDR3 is TGCGCCAGCAGCCAAGGGGGCAGACCCTACGAGCAGTACTTC. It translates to CASSQGGRPYEQYF.

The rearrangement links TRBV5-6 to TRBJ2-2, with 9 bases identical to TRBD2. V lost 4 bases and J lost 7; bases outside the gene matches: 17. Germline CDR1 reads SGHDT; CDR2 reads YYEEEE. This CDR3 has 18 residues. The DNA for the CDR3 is TGTGCCAGCAGCCCCCGGGTCGCGGGGGGGTGGCTAGACGGGGAGCTGTTTTTT. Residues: CASSPRVAGGWLDGELFF.

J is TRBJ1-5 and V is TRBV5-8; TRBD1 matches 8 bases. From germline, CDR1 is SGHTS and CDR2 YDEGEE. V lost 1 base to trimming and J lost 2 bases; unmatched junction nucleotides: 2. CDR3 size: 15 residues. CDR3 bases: TGTGCCAGCAGCTTGCGGGGACAGGGCAATCAGCCCCAGCATTTT. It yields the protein CASSLRGQGNQPQHF.